This is a list of T cell receptor beta chains from one sample in a study of metastatic and nonmetastatic thyroid tumors. Using MiXCR, TCRdb reanalyzed the PCR reads. This table has 7,500 to 9,500 clones, roughly 25% appearing once. Sequences were obtained from tumor tissue. These receptors were taken from a female donor with papillary thyroid cancer or a benign thyroid nodule (not recorded which). Some clones in this sample may be carry-over from other donors' samples. CDR3s include the opening cysteine and the closing phenylalanine or tryptophan. D genes are given only for firm matches. Only part of the rows carry a size: once, few, many, or a class if the clone is expanded.

DNA,CDR3,V,size,J,D
TGTGCCAGCAGCTTCGGACAGGGGGCTTTCAATGAGCAGTTCTTC,CASSFGQGAFNEQFF,TRBV7-9,many,TRBJ2-1,TRBD1
TGTGCCAGCAGTATACTACCGGGAACCAAAGGCTACACCTTC,CASSILPGTKGYTF,TRBV28,.,TRBJ1-2,.
TGTGCTAGACGCCTAAGGCCCCAGCATTTT,CARRLRPQHF,TRBV7-7,many,TRBJ1-5,.
TGTGCCAGCTCACCCGGACAGAACTATGGCTACACCTTC,CASSPGQNYGYTF,TRBV18,many,TRBJ1-2,.
TGCAGCGCCGAAGGGGGACAGGGGCTCCCCTACGAGCAGTACTTC,CSAEGGQGLPYEQYF,TRBV29-1,many,TRBJ2-7,TRBD1
TGCGCCAGCAGCTTGGCAGGGATCTCCTATAATTCACCCCTCCACTTT,CASSLAGISYNSPLHF,TRBV5-1,many,TRBJ1-6,.
TGTGCCAGCAGCTTGCGTCCAGGGAGCGCTTTCTTT,CASSLRPGSAFF,TRBV5-8,many,TRBJ1-1,.
TGTGCCAGCAGCCCATCCAGCAACGAGCAGTACTTC,CASSPSSNEQYF,TRBV3-1,many,TRBJ2-7,.
TGCAGTGCTTACTCCGTAGCGGGTTATAGCACAGATACGCAGTATTTT,CSAYSVAGYSTDTQYF,TRBV20-1,.,TRBJ2-3,TRBD2
TGTGCCAGCGGACAGGGGGCCGGCGGCTACACCTTC,CASGQGAGGYTF,TRBV6-1,medium-sized,TRBJ1-2,TRBD1
TGTGCCAGCAGCGAACTAGGGGTCACCGGGGAGCTGTTTTTT,CASSELGVTGELFF,TRBV9,medium-sized,TRBJ2-2,.
TGTGCCAGCAGCCATGCGGGGGGGCGCCGCGATACGCAGTATTTT,CASSHAGGRRDTQYF,TRBV3-1,many,TRBJ2-3,TRBD2
TGTGCCAGCAGCCCTGGGCGGAACTATGGCTACACCTTC,CASSPGRNYGYTF,TRBV2,.,TRBJ1-2,.
TGTGCCAGCAGCGCGGCTCCTGGGGGTACGCAGTATTTT,CASSAAPGGTQYF,TRBV11-2,medium-sized,TRBJ2-3,.
TGTGCCATCCACCGACTAGCGGGGGCCACAGATACGCAGTATTTT,CAIHRLAGATDTQYF,TRBV2,.,TRBJ2-3,TRBD2
TGTGCCAGCAGTCCCTGGGACAGGCCCTACAATGAGCAGTTCTTC,CASSPWDRPYNEQFF,TRBV27,medium-sized,TRBJ2-1,TRBD1
TGCAGTGCTAGACCGAGACAGGTCAACACTGAAGCTTTCTTT,CSARPRQVNTEAFF,TRBV20-1,.,TRBJ1-1,.
TGTGCCAGCAGCCCCGGGAGGACTAGCGGGAGAATCGGCTACGAGCAGTACTTC,CASSPGRTSGRIGYEQYF,TRBV7-2,many,TRBJ2-7,TRBD2
TGTGCCAGCAGCATCCGGGACGGGAACACTGAAGCTTTCTTT,CASSIRDGNTEAFF,TRBV5-5,.,TRBJ1-1,.
TGTGCCAGTAAGAGGACAGGGAGTGACTATGGCTACACCTTC,CASKRTGSDYGYTF,TRBV28,medium-sized,TRBJ1-2,TRBD1
TGTGCCAGCGGAGACTACTCCTACGAGCAGTACTTC,CASGDYSYEQYF,TRBV6-2/TRBV6-3,few,TRBJ2-7,.
TGTGCCAGCAGCCAGGAAGGGACAGGGGAGGGAGAGACCCAGTACTTC,CASSQEGTGEGETQYF,TRBV4-2,many,TRBJ2-5,TRBD1
TGTGCCACCAGCAGAGATTTAATGGACCTCGGGGGCAATCAGCCCCAGCATTTT,CATSRDLMDLGGNQPQHF,TRBV15,medium-sized,TRBJ1-5,.
TGCGCCAGCAGCCGGGGACAGTCACTCTACGAGCAGTACTTC,CASSRGQSLYEQYF,TRBV5-1,many,TRBJ2-7,TRBD1